These 31 T cell receptor beta chains share one sample of origin, sequenced in a study of PD-1 blockade in classical Hodgkin lymphoma. Every one of the patients relapsed after autologous stem cell transplantation (brentuximab vedotin exposure was variable). Sequencing was performed with immunoSEQ multiplex PCR; in TCRdb, only in-frame clones are kept and a portion is missing. Here the sample spans around 19,000 clones, more than 80% being singletons. Source: peripheral blood mononuclear cells (PBMCs), taken before the second cycle of nivolumab. Source of these receptors: a human donor with classical Hodgkin lymphoma.

This clone occurred a few times. The CDR3 bases are TGTGCCAGTAGTACACCCAATGGAGATACGCAGTATTTT. This sequence encodes CASSTPNGDTQYF. The rearrangement joins TRBV19 to TRBJ2-3; D remains unclear. The CDR3 length is 13 residues. Between the trimmed V and J ends, which lost 4 bases and 5 bases, there was a span of 10 bases. Germline CDR1 LNHDA, CDR2 SQIVND (reference sequence). The whole variable domain, filled in from reference TRBV19 and TRBJ2-3, reads DGGITQSPKYLFRKEGQNVTLSCEQNLNHDAMYWYRQDPGQGLRLIYYSQIVNDFQKGDIAEGYSVSREKKESFPLTVTSAQKNPTAFYLCASSTPNGDTQYFGPGTRLTVL.

J is TRBJ1-1 and V is TRBV6-5; 9 bases are a match to TRBD1. V trimming: 0 bases; J trimming: 5 bases; junction bases outside the gene matches: 4. Germline V lookup: CDR1 MNHEY, CDR2 SVGAGI. The CDR3 consists of 15 residues. The DNA for the CDR3 is TGTGCCAGCAGTTACTCGGACAGGGGATGGACTGAAGCTTTCTTT. Translating it yields CASSYSDRGWTEAFF.

The chain links TRBV5-1 to TRBJ2-3; 7 nucleotides match TRBD2. V lost 1 base, J lost 2 bases, and 4 bases stayed unmatched. CDR3 size: 15 residues. Germline CDR1 reads SGHRS; CDR2 reads YFSETQ. The CDR3 sequence is CASSLTAGNTDTQYF. DNA of the CDR3: TGCGCCAGCAGCTTGACAGCGGGGAACACAGATACGCAGTATTTT.

The chain has TRBV7-9 and TRBJ1-1, with D maybe TRBD1 (6 bases). Trimming removed 5 bases from V and 1 base from J, with 8 bases in between. Germline V lookup: CDR1 SEHNR, CDR2 FQNEAQ (reference sequence). The CDR3 totals 13 residues. CDR3 bases: TGTGCCAGCAGCCGACAGGAGAACACTGAAGCTTTCTTT. This sequence encodes CASSRQENTEAFF. Complete variable domain (other parts from reference TRBV7-9 and TRBJ1-1): DTGVSQNPRHKITKRGQNVTFRCDPISEHNRLYWYRQTLGQGPEFLTYFQNEAQLEKSRLLSDRFSAERPKGSFSTLEIQRTEQGDSAMYLCASSRQENTEAFFGQGTRLTVV.

This chain joins TRBV19 and TRBJ1-5; TRBD1 might be the D (5 bases). Trimming took off 6 bases at V and 5 bases at J, with 8 bases between the two ends. CDR1 and CDR2 from the germline V gene are LNHDA and SQIVND (reference sequence). This CDR3 is built from 12 residues. This chain's CDR3 is CASSGGYQPQHF. The CDR3 DNA reads TGTGCCAGTAGCGGGGGGTATCAGCCCCAGCATTTT.

This chain links TRBV6-5 with TRBJ1-1, with TRBD1 as a possible D gene (5 bases). CDR3 length: 14 amino acids. The germline CDR1 and CDR2 sequences are MNHEY and SVGAGI. V gave up 4 bases and J gave up 8 bases, with 17 bases separating them. This CDR3 is CASSSPGFLKEAFF. CDR3 DNA: TGTGCCAGCAGTTCCCCAGGGTTCCTAAAGGAAGCTTTCTTT.

The chain employs TRBV28 and TRBJ2-7; D uncertain. This CDR3 region has 15 residues. Trimming removed 2 bases at V and 0 bases at J, with 11 bases between. The germline gives CDR1 MDHEN, CDR2 SYDVKM. CDR3: CASSLTAGASYEQYF. DNA for the CDR3: TGTGCCAGCAGTTTAACGGCAGGAGCCTCCTACGAGCAGTACTTC.

The chain carries TRBV11-3 and TRBJ2-3; 9 bases are a match to TRBD2. Germline trimming cut 1 base from V and 2 bases from J; bases unmatched to any gene: 4. Germline V gives CDR1 SGHNT, CDR2 YENEEA. The CDR3 is 16 amino acids. This chain's CDR3 is CASSLGGGGATDTQYF. CDR3 DNA sequence: TGTGCCAGCAGCTTAGGAGGCGGGGGGGCCACAGATACGCAGTATTTT.

The rearrangement uses TRBV18 and TRBJ2-7, with no clear D. The CDR3 has 13 amino acids. CDR1 is KGHSH, CDR2 LQKENI, per germline. The V end lost 2 bases, the J end lost 0 bases, and 5 bases lay between the germline ends. CDR3 in amino acids: CASSPLASYEQYF. The CDR3 DNA sequence: TGTGCCAGCTCACCATTGGCCTCCTACGAGCAGTACTTC.

The rearrangement links TRBV5-1 to TRBJ2-1; the D is unclear. Trimming cost V 4 bases and J 9 bases, with 14 bases left between them. Germline CDR1 is SGHRS and CDR2 is YFSETQ. The CDR3 totals 13 residues. The CDR3 sequence: CASSEGPVAEQFF. DNA for the CDR3: TGCGCCAGCAGCGAAGGGCCCGTGGCTGAGCAGTTCTTC.

The rearrangement uses TRBV5-1 and TRBJ2-2, with D unresolved. CDR1 and CDR2 from the germline V gene are SGHRS and YFSETQ. Trimming removed 0 bases at V and 2 bases at J, with 11 bases between. The CDR3 length is 16 residues. CDR3 DNA: TGCGCCAGCAGCTTGGCGGGTCGGTCAAACACCGGGGAGCTGTTTTTT. It translates to CASSLAGRSNTGELFF.

The chain uses TRBV7-9 and TRBJ1-2, with D uncertain. This CDR3 spans 15 amino acids. With 5 bases removed from V and 8 bases from J, the gap between germline ends came to 21 bases. The germline gives CDR1 SEHNR, CDR2 FQNEAQ (reference sequence). CDR3 loop: CASSHEAPRAFGYTF. The DNA of the CDR3 is TGTGCCAGCAGCCACGAGGCCCCAAGGGCATTCGGCTACACCTTC.

The chain is built from TRBV11-1 and TRBJ2-5; D gene ambiguous. Germline V gives CDR1 SGHAT, CDR2 FQDESV (reference sequence). Trimming pared 5 bases from V and 0 bases from J, leaving 13 bases between. This CDR3 contains 15 residues. The CDR3 protein is CASSPRTVYQETQYF. CDR3 DNA sequence: TGTGCCAGCAGCCCGCGGACGGTCTACCAAGAGACCCAGTACTTC.

This chain links TRBV5-1 with TRBJ1-1; the D is unclear. Germline-derived CDR1 and CDR2 are SGHRS and YFSETQ. The CDR3 totals 13 residues. V was trimmed by 1 base and J by 5 bases, leaving 9 bases between them. The CDR3 spells CASSLQEGTEAFF. The DNA for the CDR3 is TGCGCCAGCAGCTTGCAGGAGGGAACTGAAGCTTTCTTT.

This chain connects TRBV6-5 to TRBJ1-2, with 7 nucleotides matching TRBD1. The V gene end was trimmed by 6 bases and the J gene end by 0 bases; junction bases not matched to a gene: 7. This CDR3 has 15 residues. CDR1 and CDR2 (germline): MNHEY, SVGAGI. The DNA of the CDR3 is TGTGCCAGCAGCAAGGGGGCTCGAGCTAACTATGGCTACACCTTC. Its translation is CASSKGARANYGYTF.

The chain employs TRBV6-6 and TRBJ2-5; D call uncertain. Germline V CDR1 and CDR2: MNHNY, SVGAGI (reference sequence). This CDR3 region has 12 residues. Between the trimmed V and J ends, which lost 8 bases and 7 bases, there was a span of 14 bases. Here the CDR3 DNA reads TGTGCCAGCGGCACGCCCTTAGGGACCCAGTACTTC. This encodes CASGTPLGTQYF.

The V and J genes are TRBV19 and TRBJ1-1, with a tentative D call TRBD1 (5 bases). V lost 3 bases to trimming and J lost 5 bases, with 16 bases between them. The CDR3 has 15 amino acids. The germline gives CDR1 LNHDA, CDR2 SQIVND (reference sequence). CDR3 in amino acids: CASSISGGGNTEAFF. Written as DNA, the CDR3 is TGTGCCAGTAGTATTAGCGGGGGAGGGAATACTGAAGCTTTCTTT.

The gene calls are TRBV7-2 and TRBJ1-4; possible D gene TRBD1, 5 bases. V was clipped by 0 bases and J by 5 bases, with 7 bases between them. This CDR3 is built from 14 residues. CDR1 and CDR2 (germline): SGHTA, FQGNSA. CDR3 bases: TGTGCCAGCAGCTTAGCGTCAGGGAATGAAAAACTGTTTTTT. Residues: CASSLASGNEKLFF.

The chain has TRBV19 and TRBJ1-5; maybe TRBD1 (5 bases). The CDR3 has 18 amino acids. The germline V gene has CDR1 LNHDA and CDR2 SQIVND (reference sequence). With 4 bases removed from V and 4 bases from J, the gap between germline ends came to 23 bases. CDR3 sequence: CASSNGRGFLLRNQPQHF. DNA of the CDR3: TGTGCCAGTAGTAACGGGAGGGGATTCCTCCTACGTAATCAGCCCCAGCATTTT.

CDR3 residues: CASSLGVGNTIYF. CDR3 nucleotides: TGTGCCAGCTCGCTAGGGGTTGGAAACACCATATATTTT. The chain has TRBV7-9 and TRBJ1-3; a possible D gene is TRBD1 (5 bases). From germline, CDR1 is SEHNR and CDR2 FQNEAQ (reference sequence). The CDR3 has 13 amino acids. Trimming took off 8 bases at V and 3 bases at J, with 11 bases between the two ends.

V and J are TRBV5-1 and TRBJ2-5; 9 bases fit TRBD2. Germline CDR1 and CDR2: SGHRS and YFSETQ. CDR3 length: 15 amino acids. V trimming: 0 bases; J trimming: 4 bases; junction bases outside the gene matches: 4. CDR3 protein: CASSLAGTSSETQYF. CDR3 coding DNA: TGCGCCAGCAGCTTGGCCGGGACTAGCTCAGAGACCCAGTACTTC.

The chain joins TRBV5-1 to TRBJ1-1; 7 bases are shared with TRBD1. The trim removed 2 bases at V and 10 bases at J, leaving 2 bases unmatched. The CDR3 spans 11 residues. Germline-derived CDR1 and CDR2 are SGHRS and YFSETQ. The CDR3 loop is CASSLQGTAFF. The CDR3 bases are TGCGCCAGCAGCTTACAGGGGACAGCTTTCTTT.

The J gene is TRBJ1-2, the V gene TRBV16, with D possibly being TRBD1 (5 bases). V lost 1 base to trimming and J lost 6 bases, with 15 bases between them. The CDR3 sequence is 15 residues long. Looked up from germline, CDR1 is KGHSY and CDR2 is FQNENV. The CDR3 spells CASSQLTGTQHGYTF. For the CDR3, the DNA is TGTGCCAGCAGCCAATTGACGGGGACCCAACATGGCTACACCTTC.

The chain links TRBV11-2 to TRBJ1-1; TRBD1 might be the D (5 bases). The germline V gene encodes CDR1 SGHAT and CDR2 FQNNGV. CDR3 size: 18 residues. Trimming took 4 bases from V and 1 from J, leaving 22 bases between them. The CDR3 nucleotides are TGTGCCAGCAGCTCCTCTAGGGGCTACCGGGAAGGGAACACTGAAGCTTTCTTT. Translating it yields CASSSSRGYREGNTEAFF.

The gene calls are TRBV27 and TRBJ1-3, with D possibly matching TRBD1 (5 bases). CDR1 is MNHEY and CDR2 is SMNVEV in the germline V gene (reference sequence). The CDR3 loop spans 17 amino acids. Between the trimmed V and J ends, which lost 2 bases and 1 base, there was a span of 15 bases. The CDR3 DNA reads TGTGCCAGCAGTTTAACGGGCAGGGTAGAATCTGGAAACACCATATATTTT. It specifies CASSLTGRVESGNTIYF.

J is TRBJ1-2 and V is TRBV5-1; D is unclear. CDR1 is SGHRS, CDR2 YFSETQ, per germline. The CDR3 covers 14 residues. Trimming pared 0 bases from V and 7 bases from J, leaving 13 bases between. CDR3 protein: CASSLEAAAGGYTF. CDR3 nucleotides: TGCGCCAGCAGCTTGGAGGCGGCCGCGGGTGGCTACACCTTC.

The chain is built from TRBV5-1 and TRBJ1-5; possible D gene TRBD1, 6 bases. This CDR3 has 15 residues. Germline CDR1 reads SGHRS; CDR2 reads YFSETQ. V lost 0 bases, J lost 6 bases, and 13 bases lay in between. The CDR3 DNA follows: TGCGCCAGCAGCTTGGGTATAGGGGGGAGTCAGCCCCAGCATTTT. As protein: CASSLGIGGSQPQHF.

The rearrangement links TRBV18 to TRBJ1-2; possibly TRBD1 for D (5 bases). This CDR3 has 15 residues. Trimming removed 3 bases from V and 2 bases from J, with 13 bases in between. Germline-derived CDR1 and CDR2 are KGHSH and LQKENI. CDR3 sequence: CASSPSRGKNYGYTF. The CDR3 DNA follows: TGTGCCAGCTCACCCAGCCGGGGGAAGAACTATGGCTACACCTTC.

This clone showed up just once. The CDR3 spells CASSLATGTMNTEAFF. CDR3 DNA: TGTGCCAGCAGCTTAGCGACAGGGACCATGAACACTGAAGCTTTCTTT. V usage is TRBV7-8 and J usage is TRBJ1-1; 7 bases fit TRBD1. The J segment lost 0 bases and the V segment lost 0 bases, leaving 4 bases of the junction unmatched. The length of the CDR3 is 16 residues. Germline lookup yields CDR1 SGHVS and CDR2 FQNEAQ.

This chain links TRBV6-6 with TRBJ2-7, with D perhaps being TRBD1 or TRBD2 (5 bases each). Trimming stripped 3 bases from V and 2 bases from J, with 14 bases between. The CDR3 contains 15 residues. Germline-derived CDR1 and CDR2 are MNHNY and SVGAGI (reference sequence). CDR3 nucleotide sequence: TGTGCCAGCAGTTATCTCGGGACGAGCACCTACGAGCAGTACTTC. Protein: CASSYLGTSTYEQYF.

V gene TRBV2 combines with J gene TRBJ2-3; D gene ambiguous. Germline V gene lookup returns CDR1 SNHLY and CDR2 FYNNEI. CDR3 size: 11 residues. Trimming removed 6 bases from V and 5 bases from J, with 6 bases in between. The CDR3 DNA reads as TGTGCCAGCAGCTCCTTAGATACGCAGTATTTT. Residues: CASSSLDTQYF.